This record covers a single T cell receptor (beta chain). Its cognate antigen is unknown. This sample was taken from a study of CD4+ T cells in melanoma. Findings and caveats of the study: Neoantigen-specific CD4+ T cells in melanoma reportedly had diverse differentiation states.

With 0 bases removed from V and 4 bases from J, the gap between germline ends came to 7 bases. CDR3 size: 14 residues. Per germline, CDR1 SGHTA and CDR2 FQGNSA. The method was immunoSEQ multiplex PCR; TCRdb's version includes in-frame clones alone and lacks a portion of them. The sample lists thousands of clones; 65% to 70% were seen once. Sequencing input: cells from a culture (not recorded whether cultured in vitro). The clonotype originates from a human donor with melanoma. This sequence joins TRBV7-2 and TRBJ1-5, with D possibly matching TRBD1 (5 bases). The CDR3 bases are TGTGCCAGCAGCTTAGCGGCAGGGAATCAGCCCCAGCATTTT. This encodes CASSLAAGNQPQHF.